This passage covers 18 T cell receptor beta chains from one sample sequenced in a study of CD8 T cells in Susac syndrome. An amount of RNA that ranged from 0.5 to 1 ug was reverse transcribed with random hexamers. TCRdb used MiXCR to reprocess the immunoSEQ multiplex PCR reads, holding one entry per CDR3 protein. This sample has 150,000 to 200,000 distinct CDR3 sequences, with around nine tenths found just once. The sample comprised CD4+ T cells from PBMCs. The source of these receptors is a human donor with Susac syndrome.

In nucleotides, the CDR3 is TGTGCCAGCAGTTACAATGCGCAGCGAGGCTACACCTTC. Its translation: CASSYNAQRGYTF. The rearrangement uses TRBV6-2 or TRBV6-3 and TRBJ1-2; no firm D call. The CDR3 consists of 13 residues. CDR1 and CDR2 from the germline V gene are MNHEY and SVGEGT. Deletions cut 2 bases from V and 8 bases from J, with 12 bases between.

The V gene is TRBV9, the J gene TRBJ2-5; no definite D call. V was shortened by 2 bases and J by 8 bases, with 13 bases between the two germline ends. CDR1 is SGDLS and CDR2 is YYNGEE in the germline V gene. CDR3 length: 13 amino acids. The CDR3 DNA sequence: TGTGCCAGCAGCGTCGGTTCTAAGGCCACCCAGTACTTC. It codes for CASSVGSKATQYF.

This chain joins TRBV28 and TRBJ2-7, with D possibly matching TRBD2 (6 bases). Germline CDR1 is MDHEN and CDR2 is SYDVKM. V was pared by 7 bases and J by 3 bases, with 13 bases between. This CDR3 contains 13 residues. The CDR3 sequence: CASIKAGFYEQYF. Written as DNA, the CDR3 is TGTGCCAGCATTAAAGCGGGTTTCTACGAGCAGTACTTC.

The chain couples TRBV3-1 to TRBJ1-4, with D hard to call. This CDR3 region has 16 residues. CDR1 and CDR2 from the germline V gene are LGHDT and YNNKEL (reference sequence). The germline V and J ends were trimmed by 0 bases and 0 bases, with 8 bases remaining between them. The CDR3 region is CASSQDSGATNEKLFF. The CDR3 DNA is TGTGCCAGCAGCCAAGATAGCGGAGCAACTAATGAAAAACTGTTTTTT.

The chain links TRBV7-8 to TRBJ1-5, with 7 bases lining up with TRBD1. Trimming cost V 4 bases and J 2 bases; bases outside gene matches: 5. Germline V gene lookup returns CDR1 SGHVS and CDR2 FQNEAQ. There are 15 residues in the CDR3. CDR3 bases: TGTGCCAGCAGCTCGAACACAGGGGGCAATCAGCCCCAGCATTTT. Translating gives CASSSNTGGNQPQHF.

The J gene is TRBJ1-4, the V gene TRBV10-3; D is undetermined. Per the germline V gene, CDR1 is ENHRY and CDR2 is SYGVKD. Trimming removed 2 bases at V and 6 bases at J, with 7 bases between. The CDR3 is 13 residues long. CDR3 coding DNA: TGTGCCATCAGTGAGGGGCAGGATGAAAAACTGTTTTTT. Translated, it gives CAISEGQDEKLFF.

This CDR3 reads CASSLSVLADYNEQFF. The CDR3 coding sequence is TGCGCCAGCAGCTTATCCGTACTAGCGGACTACAATGAGCAGTTCTTC. J is TRBJ2-1 and V is TRBV5-1; 8 bases are shared with TRBD2. Germline CDR1 reads SGHRS; CDR2 reads YFSETQ. The CDR3 is 16 amino acids. With V trimmed by 2 bases and J by 3 bases, 7 bases remained unmatched.

The CDR3 protein is CASSSTTNRNTEAFF. The CDR3 DNA reads TGTGCCAGCAGCTCTACGACAAATAGGAACACTGAAGCTTTCTTT. The chain employs TRBV12-3 or TRBV12-4 and TRBJ1-1; the D is unclear. Trimming shortened V by 6 bases and J by 1 base, and 15 bases separated the two germline ends. The CDR3 is made up of 15 amino acids.

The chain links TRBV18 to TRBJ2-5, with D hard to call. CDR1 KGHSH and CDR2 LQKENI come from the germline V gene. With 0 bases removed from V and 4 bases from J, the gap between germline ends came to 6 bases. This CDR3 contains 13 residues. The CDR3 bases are TGTGCCAGCTCACCACCGATCCTAGAGACCCAGTACTTC. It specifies CASSPPILETQYF.

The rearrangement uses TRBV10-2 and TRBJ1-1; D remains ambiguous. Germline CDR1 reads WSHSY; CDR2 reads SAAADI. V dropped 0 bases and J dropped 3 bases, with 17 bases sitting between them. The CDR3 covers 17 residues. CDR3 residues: CASSESSAGLSYTEAFF. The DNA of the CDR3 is TGCGCCAGCAGTGAGTCGAGTGCGGGTTTAAGTTACACTGAAGCTTTCTTT.

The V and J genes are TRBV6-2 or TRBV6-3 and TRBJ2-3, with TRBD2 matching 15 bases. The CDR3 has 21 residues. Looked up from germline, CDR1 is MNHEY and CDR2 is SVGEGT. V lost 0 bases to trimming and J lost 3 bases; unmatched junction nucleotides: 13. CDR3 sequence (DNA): TGTGCCAGCAGTTACTCCGGCCCCGGACTAGCGGGGGGGTTGAGTACAGATACGCAGTATTTT. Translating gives CASSYSGPGLAGGLSTDTQYF.

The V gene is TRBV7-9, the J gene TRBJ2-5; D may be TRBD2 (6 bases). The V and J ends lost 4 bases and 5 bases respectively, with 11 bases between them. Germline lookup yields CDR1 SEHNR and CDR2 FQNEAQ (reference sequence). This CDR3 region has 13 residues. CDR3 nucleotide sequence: TGTGCCAGCAGCTCAGCGGGTTGGGAGACCCAGTACTTC. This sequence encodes CASSSAGWETQYF. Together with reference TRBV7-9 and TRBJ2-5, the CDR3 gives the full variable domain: DTGVSQNPRHKITKRGQNVTFRCDPISEHNRLYWYRQTLGQGPEFLTYFQNEAQLEKSRLLSDRFSAERPKGSFSTLEIQRTEQGDSAMYLCASSSAGWETQYFGPGTRLLVL.

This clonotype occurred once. CDR3 DNA: TGTGCCAGCAGTGAGGGTCTTCCCCTGAACACTGAAGCTTTCTTT. Residues: CASSEGLPLNTEAFF. The rearrangement joins TRBV2 to TRBJ1-1; D ambiguous. The CDR3 is made up of 15 amino acids. With 3 bases removed from V and 0 bases from J, the gap between germline ends came to 11 bases. Germline loops: CDR1 SNHLY, CDR2 FYNNEI. Combining the CDR3 with reference TRBV2 and TRBJ1-1 gives the whole variable domain EPEVTQTPSHQVTQMGQEVILRCVPISNHLYFYWYRQILGQKVEFLVSFYNNEISEKSEIFDDQFSVERPDGSNFTLKIRSTKLEDSAMYFCASSEGLPLNTEAFFGQGTRLTVV.

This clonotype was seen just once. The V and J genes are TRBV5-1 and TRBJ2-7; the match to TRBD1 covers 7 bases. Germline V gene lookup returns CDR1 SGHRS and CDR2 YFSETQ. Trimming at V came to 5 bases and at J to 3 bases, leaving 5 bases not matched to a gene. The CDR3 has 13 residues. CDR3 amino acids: CASSGPGGYEQYF. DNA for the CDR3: TGCGCCAGCAGTGGGCCAGGGGGCTACGAGCAGTACTTC.

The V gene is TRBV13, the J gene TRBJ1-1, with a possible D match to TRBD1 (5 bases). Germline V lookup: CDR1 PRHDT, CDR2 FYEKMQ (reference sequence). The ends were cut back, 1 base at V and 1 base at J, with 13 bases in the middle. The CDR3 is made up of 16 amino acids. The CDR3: CASSLVGTKSNTEAFF. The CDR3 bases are TGTGCCAGCAGCTTAGTAGGGACTAAATCGAACACTGAAGCTTTCTTT.

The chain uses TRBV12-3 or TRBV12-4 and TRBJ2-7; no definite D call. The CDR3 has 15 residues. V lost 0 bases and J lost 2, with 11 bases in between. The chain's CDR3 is CASSLAVGITYEQYF. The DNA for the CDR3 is TGTGCCAGCAGTTTAGCGGTAGGGATAACCTACGAGCAGTACTTC.

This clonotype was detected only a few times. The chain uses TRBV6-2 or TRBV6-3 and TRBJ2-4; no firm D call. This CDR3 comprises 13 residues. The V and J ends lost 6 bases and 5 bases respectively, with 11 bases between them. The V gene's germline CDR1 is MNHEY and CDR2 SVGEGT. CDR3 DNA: TGTGCCAGCAGGGAGAACGGTCAAAACATTCAGTACTTC. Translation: CASRENGQNIQYF.

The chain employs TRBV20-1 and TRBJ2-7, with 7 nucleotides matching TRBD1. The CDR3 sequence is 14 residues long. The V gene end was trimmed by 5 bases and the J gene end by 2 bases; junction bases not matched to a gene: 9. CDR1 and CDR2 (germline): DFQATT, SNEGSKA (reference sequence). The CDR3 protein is CSASKGANPYEQYF. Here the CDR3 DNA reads TGCAGTGCTTCTAAGGGGGCGAACCCCTACGAGCAGTACTTC.